Following are 14 T cell receptor beta chains from one sample sequenced in a study of beta chain features in type 1 diabetes. Sequencing targeted expressed TCRB transcripts, as all isolated RNA had been reverse transcribed. The assay was immunoSEQ multiplex PCR, and TCRdb's table has in-frame clones only and misses some. This sample has roughly 400,000 clones, with around 14% found just once. Material: naive CD4+ T cells from blood. These TCRs come from a man under 40 in good health.

The chain is built from TRBV4-3 and TRBJ2-5; 11 bases map to TRBD2. Germline V gene sequence: CDR1 LGHNA, CDR2 YSLEER. The CDR3 sequence is 15 residues long. J gave up 1 base and V 4 bases, and 2 bases lay outside the gene matches. CDR3 sequence (DNA): TGCGCCAGCAGCCGGCTAGCGGGGGGCCAAGAGACCCAGTACTTC. Translated, it gives CASSRLAGGQETQYF.

This sequence joins TRBV7-6 and TRBJ2-3; 8 nucleotides align to TRBD2. V lost 1 base to trimming and J lost 5 bases; unmatched junction nucleotides: 8. This CDR3 is 16 amino acids long. Germline values: CDR1 SGHVS, CDR2 FNYEAQ. CDR3 coding DNA: TGTGCCAGCAGCTTAGGATCAGCGGGAGCGGTAGATACGCAGTATTTT. The encoded protein is CASSLGSAGAVDTQYF.

CDR3 sequence: CASGDRDQPQHF. The CDR3 nucleotides are TGTGCCAGCGGAGATAGGGACCAGCCCCAGCATTTT. The chain uses TRBV6-5 and TRBJ1-5, with a possible D match to TRBD1 (5 bases). Germline CDR1 reads MNHEY; CDR2 reads SVGAGI. V lost 8 bases and J 7 bases, leaving 12 bases between the germline ends. The CDR3 consists of 12 residues.

As for this clone: Relative to the germline gene, one junction end is altered; a read error may explain this. The chain joins TRBV25-1 to TRBJ2-5; perhaps D is TRBD1 or TRBD2 (7 bases each). CDR1 is MGHDK and CDR2 is SYGVNS in the germline V gene. This CDR3 has 15 amino acids. The CDR3 nucleotides read TGTGCCCGCAGTGGGCAGGGGGGGCGGCTGGAGACCCAGTACTTC. Protein sequence: CARSGQGGRLETQYF.

The V call is TRBV7-9, the J call TRBJ1-2; a possible D gene is TRBD1 (5 bases). CDR3 size: 15 residues. Germline V gene data show CDR1 as SEHNR and CDR2 as FQNEAQ (reference sequence). V was clipped by 5 bases and J by 0 bases, with 13 bases between them. CDR3 bases: TGTGCCAGCAGCCCCCGGGACGGAGCTAACTATGGCTACACCTTC. Translated, it gives CASSPRDGANYGYTF.

This clone was counted only a few times. The V gene is TRBV18, the J gene TRBJ2-1, with a tentative D call TRBD1 (6 bases). V lost 0 bases and J 7 bases, leaving 13 bases between the germline ends. Germline V gives CDR1 KGHSH, CDR2 LQKENI. The CDR3 sequence is 15 residues long. The CDR3 DNA is TGTGCCAGCTCACCACCCAGGGGCGGTTTGAATGAGCAGTTCTTC. It translates to CASSPPRGGLNEQFF.

A few counts support this clone. V and J are TRBV4-2 and TRBJ1-3; D gene unclear. The V gene lost 4 bases and the J gene lost 3 bases, with 7 bases spanning the gap. This CDR3 has 13 amino acids. Germline CDR1 reads LGHNA; CDR2 reads YNFKEQ. The CDR3 is CASSPQVGNTIYF. The CDR3 coding sequence is TGTGCCAGCAGCCCCCAGGTTGGAAACACCATATATTTT.

This clone was detected a few times. The chain carries TRBV23-1 and TRBJ2-5; 10 bases align to TRBD1. TRBV23-1 is an ORF for which the function is uncertain. V shed 0 bases, J shed 6 bases, and the junction held 4 bases outside the gene matches. The CDR3 is made up of 15 amino acids. The CDR3 reads CASSQSGGQGKTQYF. As DNA, the CDR3 is TGCGCCAGCAGTCAATCGGGGGGACAGGGGAAGACCCAGTACTTC.

In this sample, this clone turned up a few times. The J gene is TRBJ1-1, the V gene TRBV18; D gene unclear. The CDR3 runs to 13 residues. The V and J ends lost 6 bases and 2 bases respectively, with 10 bases between them. Per germline, CDR1 KGHSH and CDR2 LQKENI. The CDR3 DNA is TGTGCCAGCTCGGCGGACCTTAACACTGAAGCTTTCTTT. Its protein is CASSADLNTEAFF.

The CDR3 is CASSFEVRTSGSTDTQYF. The CDR3 nucleotides are TGTGCCAGCAGTTTCGAAGTAAGGACTAGCGGAAGCACAGATACGCAGTATTTT. The chain is built from TRBV28 and TRBJ2-3; 10 nucleotides align to TRBD2. V gave up 3 bases and J gave up 0 bases; unmatched junction bases: 9. The CDR3 extends over 18 amino acids. Germline CDR1 is MDHEN and CDR2 is SYDVKM.

This sequence joins TRBV5-6 and TRBJ2-3, with a weak D call TRBD2 (5 bases). Germline CDR1 is SGHDT and CDR2 is YYEEEE. The CDR3 has 13 residues. Trimming removed 4 bases from V and 4 bases from J, with 10 bases in between. In DNA, the CDR3 is TGTGCCAGCAGCGTTGGGAGCTCAGATACGCAGTATTTT. It codes for CASSVGSSDTQYF.

The CDR3 sequence: CASSPTGGAFYEQYF. CDR3 bases: TGTGCCAGCTCACCAACAGGGGGCGCGTTCTACGAGCAGTACTTC. This sequence joins TRBV18 and TRBJ2-7, with 9 bases that match TRBD1. This CDR3 contains 15 residues. The V segment lost 2 bases and the J segment 3 bases; nucleotides outside the gene matches: 5. Per the germline V gene, CDR1 is KGHSH and CDR2 is LQKENI.

The V and J genes are TRBV6-5 and TRBJ2-5; D remains ambiguous. The CDR3 has 12 residues. V was trimmed by 4 bases and J by 4 bases, leaving 7 bases between them. Germline CDR1 is MNHEY and CDR2 is SVGAGI. The CDR3 sequence is CASSSPSETQYF. In DNA form, the CDR3 reads TGTGCCAGCAGTTCCCCCTCAGAGACCCAGTACTTC.

This clone was seen more than once but under ten times. The chain has TRBV4-3 and TRBJ2-1, with TRBD2 matching over 9 bases. Germline CDR1 LGHNA, CDR2 YSLEER. J gave up 0 bases and V 4 bases, and 7 bases lay outside the gene matches. CDR3 length equals 17 residues. CDR3 in DNA: TGCGCCAGCAGCCGTCGTAGCGGGGGCGCCTCCTACAATGAGCAGTTCTTC. Translating gives CASSRRSGGASYNEQFF.